This T cell receptor beta chain was found in a study of T cells in Graves' hyperthyroidism and ophthalmopathy. CDR1 is SQVTM, CDR2 ANQGSEA, per germline. Trimming removed 4 bases from V and 5 bases from J; junction bases left unmatched: 4. The CDR3 is 15 residues long. Not enrolled were patients with uncontrolled infection, other autoimmune disease, pregnancy or lactation. Orbital computed tomography and thyroid ultrasound, together with serum TRAb and thyroxine and clinical symptoms, were used for diagnoses. RNA transcripts gave rise to amplified TCR beta CDR3 regions. In the first-round RT-PCR of the TCR CDR3, the HTBI primer set was used. TCRdb ran MiXCR on the multiplex PCR reads and lists one entry per CDR3 protein. The table lists a few hundred thousand distinct CDR3 sequences, around 21% of them singletons.

Material: blood. This TCR derives from a man younger than 35 with Graves' hyperthyroidism. This chain joins TRBV29-1 and TRBJ2-2; TRBD2 matches at 13 bases. The CDR3 DNA reads as TGCAGCGTTGGAGGACTAGCGGGAGTTACCGGGGAGCTGTTTTTT. This gives the protein CSVGGLAGVTGELFF.